This is a list of T cell receptor beta chains from one sample in a study of blood T cell repertoires in COVID-19. Clones were sequenced by immunoSEQ multiplex PCR, and TCRdb holds only the in-frame ones, with some missing. The sample records roughly 75,000 clones, 85% to 90% being singletons. The sequenced sample consisted of peripheral blood. The receptors originated from a man in his sixties with acute or convalescent COVID-19. CDR3s include the opening cysteine and the closing phenylalanine or tryptophan. Each record gives: clone size, D gene, V gene, J gene, CDR3 DNA, CDR3 protein. D genes are given only for firm matches. Where a row states a size, it is once, few, many or the class of an expanded clone; other rows omit it.

.	.	TRBV5-4	TRBJ2-5	TGTGCCAGCAGCTTGCGTCAGGTGGGAGAGACCCAGTACTTC	CASSLRQVGETQYF
.	TRBD1	TRBV18	TRBJ2-4	TGTGCCAGCTCACCACCTGGGGGCACAGGGGGCCGGAACATTCAGTACTTC	CASSPPGGTGGRNIQYF
.	TRBD2	TRBV24-1	TRBJ2-3	TGTGCCACCAGTGACCCGGGACTAGCGGGAAGAATAGATAGCACAGATACGCAGTATTTT	CATSDPGLAGRIDSTDTQYF
.	TRBD2	TRBV7-2	TRBJ2-3	TGTGCCAGCACCCTAGCGGGCCCGAGCACAGATACGCAGTATTTT	CASTLAGPSTDTQYF
.	.	TRBV21-1	TRBJ1-1	TGTGCCGGGCCTCTTGTAGGCACTGAAGCTTTCTTT	CAGPLVGTEAFF
.	TRBD1	TRBV7-3	TRBJ1-1	TGTGCCAGCAGCTTAACGGGACAGGGCACTGAAGCTTTCTTT	CASSLTGQGTEAFF
.	.	TRBV29-1	TRBJ1-1	TGCAGCGTTAACACATATCCAATGAACACTGAAGCTTTCTTT	CSVNTYPMNTEAFF
few	TRBD1	TRBV27	TRBJ1-6	TGTGCCAGCAGTCCCCGAGGGACAGGGACCTATAATTCACCCCTCCACTTT	CASSPRGTGTYNSPLHF
once	TRBD1	TRBV7-8	TRBJ2-7	TGTGCCAGCAGCTTCGGGGAGGACAGGGAGTACTTC	CASSFGEDREYF
.	.	TRBV29-1	TRBJ1-2	TGCAGCGTTGTCAGGGAATGGGGCTACACCTTC	CSVVREWGYTF
.	TRBD1	TRBV15	TRBJ2-7	TGTGCCACCAGCAGACCCGATGTAGGGGGCCACGAGCAGTACTTC	CATSRPDVGGHEQYF
once	TRBD2	TRBV28	TRBJ2-5	TGTGCCAGCAGTTTATTAGCCAGCGGGAGGGCAGAGACCCAGTACTTC	CASSLLASGRAETQYF
.	.	TRBV5-1	TRBJ1-1	TGCGCCAGCAGCCAGGGACAGAACACTGAAGCTTTCTTT	CASSQGQNTEAFF
.	.	TRBV28	TRBJ1-2	TGTGCCAGCATTGACGGGACATTTGGCTACACCTTC	CASIDGTFGYTF
.	TRBD1	TRBV6-2/TRBV6-3	TRBJ1-5	TGTGCCAGCAGTTCACTTGGGACAGGGGTTCAGCCCCAGCATTTT	CASSSLGTGVQPQHF
.	TRBD2	TRBV5-8	TRBJ2-2	TGTGCCAGCAGCGGCGGACTAGCGGGGGTCGCCAGGAAAGTGTTTTTT	CASSGGLAGVARKVFF
.	TRBD1	TRBV5-1	TRBJ1-2	TGCGCCAGCAGCACACCGGGACAGGTCAATGGCTACACCTTC	CASSTPGQVNGYTF
.	.	TRBV5-6	TRBJ2-2	TGTGCCAGCTCGGTCGGACGGGGGTCGTCCACCGGGGAGCTGTTTTTT	CASSVGRGSSTGELFF
.	.	TRBV6-5	TRBJ1-5	TGTGCCAGCAGACAGGGAGGGGATCAGCCCCAGCATTTT	CASRQGGDQPQHF
.	TRBD1	TRBV9	TRBJ1-4	TGTGCCAGCAGCGTAGGGGGGACAGGGGGTGAAAAACTGTTTTTT	CASSVGGTGGEKLFF
.	TRBD2	TRBV19	TRBJ2-1	TGTGCCAGTAAGGGGACCCGGCTAGCGGACAATGAGCAGTTCTTC	CASKGTRLADNEQFF
.	.	TRBV5-1	TRBJ1-1	TGCGCCAGCAGCTTGGCCGACGGGGGGCAAGCTTTCTTT	CASSLADGGQAFF
.	.	TRBV6-5	TRBJ2-5	TGTGCCAGCAGTTCCGGACAGCTTAAGAGACCCCAGTACTTC	CASSSGQLKRPQYF
once	TRBD1	TRBV5-1	TRBJ1-4	TGCGCCAGCAGCCATAATCCGGGACAGCATACTAATGAAAAACTGTTTTTT	CASSHNPGQHTNEKLFF
.	.	TRBV7-7	TRBJ2-7	TGTGCCAGCAGCTTAGATTCTCGGACAGCCTACGAGCAGTACTTC	CASSLDSRTAYEQYF